Listed here are 22 T cell receptor beta chains from one sample, sequenced in a study of cytomegalovirus exposure and HLA in healthy donors (TCRdb year 2017). Receptor libraries were prepared by the immunoSEQ multiplex PCR assay. The multiplex PCR relied on a mix of 60 forward primers for TCR Vbeta segments and 13 reverse primers for TCR Jbeta segments. Not all clones reach the TCRdb copy of this immuneACCESS table, which keeps in-frame sequences only. Checked studies attribute under half of the gap to unresolved V genes and leave the rest unexplained. The sample table holds about 100,000 clones, of which roughly four fifths were seen once. The biggest ten clones account for around 17% of the sample. The sequencing input was PBMCs. Every receptor here comes from a woman in her sixties or seventies in good health and CMV-seropositive.

The chain employs TRBV6-6 and TRBJ1-3; D is unresolved. V was shortened by 7 bases and J by 4 bases, with 14 bases between the two germline ends. The CDR3 extends over 14 amino acids. Germline V gives CDR1 MNHNY, CDR2 SVGAGI (reference sequence). The CDR3 loop is CASTASRAGNTIYF. In DNA form, the CDR3 reads TGTGCCAGCACCGCCTCCCGTGCGGGAAACACCATATATTTT.

The chain carries TRBV18 and TRBJ2-3; 8 nucleotides match TRBD2. The CDR3 consists of 17 residues. V trimming: 2 bases; J trimming: 3 bases; junction bases outside the gene matches: 10. The germline gives CDR1 KGHSH, CDR2 LQKENI. This CDR3 reads CASSPSTGGPRTDTQYF. In nucleotides, the CDR3 is TGTGCCAGCTCACCATCCACGGGAGGGCCCAGGACAGATACGCAGTATTTT.

This clone was observed many times. V and J are TRBV10-2 and TRBJ2-1; 7 bases agree with TRBD2. The CDR3 spans 11 residues. Germline CDR1 and CDR2: WSHSY and SAAADI. The V gene end was trimmed by 8 bases and the J gene end by 10 bases; junction bases not matched to a gene: 5. CDR3 nucleotide sequence: TGCGCCAGCGCACTAGCGCTAGAGCAGTTCTTC. Residues: CASALALEQFF.

The rearrangement joins TRBV6-5 to TRBJ1-1, with D unresolved. The CDR3 totals 13 residues. Trimming removed 3 bases from V and 1 base from J, with 6 bases in between. Germline V gives CDR1 MNHEY, CDR2 SVGAGI. The CDR3 coding sequence is TGTGCCAGCAGTTATTCCTGGAACACTGAAGCTTTCTTT. The encoded protein is CASSYSWNTEAFF.

About this clone: The identical CDR3 is also encoded by other nucleotide sequences in the sample. The chain links TRBV11-2 to TRBJ1-5, with no clear D. The CDR3 is made up of 14 amino acids. V lost 1 base, J lost 2 bases, and 6 bases lay in between. Germline CDR1 SGHAT, CDR2 FQNNGV. CDR3 nucleotides: TGTGCCAGCAGCTTAGGGGGAGGCAATCAGCCCCAGCATTTT. Translated: CASSLGGGNQPQHF.

This chain uses TRBV19 with TRBJ2-7; perhaps TRBD1 as D (7 bases). The germline V and J ends were trimmed by 8 bases and 5 bases, with 16 bases remaining between them. From germline, CDR1 is LNHDA and CDR2 SQIVND (reference sequence). This CDR3 has 13 amino acids. The CDR3 nucleotides read TGTGCCAGTGGGGGGCGAACAGGGGACGAGCAGTACTTC. Its translation is CASGGRTGDEQYF.

The V gene is TRBV14, the J gene TRBJ1-1; D is undetermined. Germline V lookup: CDR1 SGHDN, CDR2 FVKESK. The CDR3 runs 13 residues. V shed 4 bases and J shed 11 bases, with 17 bases lying between them. CDR3 bases: TGTGCCAGCAGCCGAGAAGGTACGAGGATGGCTTTCTTT. Amino acids: CASSREGTRMAFF.

V gene TRBV14 combines with J gene TRBJ2-6; D is possibly TRBD1 (5 bases). Germline V lookup: CDR1 SGHDN, CDR2 FVKESK. Deletions cut 2 bases from V and 12 bases from J, with 11 bases between. CDR3 length equals 13 residues. In nucleotides, the CDR3 is TGTGCCAGCAGCCAAACAGGTTTGAGCGTCCTGACTTTC. Translation gives CASSQTGLSVLTF. Looking up the rest from reference TRBV14 and TRBJ2-6 gives the full variable domain: EAGVTQFPSHSVIEKGQTVTLRCDPISGHDNLYWYRRVMGKEIKFLLHFVKESKQDESGMPNNRFLAERTGGTYSTLKVQPAELEDSGVYFCASSQTGLSVLTFGAGSRLTVL.

The V gene is TRBV5-1, the J gene TRBJ2-1; 7 bases match TRBD2. Per germline, CDR1 SGHRS and CDR2 YFSETQ. The V segment lost 4 bases and the J segment 3 bases; nucleotides outside the gene matches: 7. This CDR3 region has 15 residues. For the CDR3, the DNA is TGCGCCAGCAGCGCGCATGCTAGCGGCTACAATGAGCAGTTCTTC. Protein: CASSAHASGYNEQFF.

This chain uses TRBV5-4 with TRBJ2-1; 9 positions match TRBD2. Germline-derived CDR1 and CDR2 are SGHNT and YYREEE (reference sequence). The CDR3 is 17 residues long. After removal of 0 bases from V and 7 bases from J, the junction contained 11 bases not matched to a gene. In nucleotides, the CDR3 is TGTGCCAGCAGCTTGGAGTCGGGCGGGAGGGCCACAAATGAGCAGTTCTTC. It translates to CASSLESGGRATNEQFF.

A few counts support this clone. This rearrangement joins TRBV6-5 to TRBJ2-7, with 9 bases aligning to TRBD1. Germline trimming cut 5 bases from V and 3 bases from J; bases unmatched to any gene: 8. CDR3 size: 15 residues. CDR1 MNHEY and CDR2 SVGAGI come from the germline V gene. CDR3 sequence reads: CASSPPGQGIYEQYF. CDR3 coding DNA: TGTGCCAGCAGTCCACCGGGACAGGGTATCTACGAGCAGTACTTC.

With respect to this clone: This clone may be a read error of a much larger clone one base away. Other DNA sequences in this sample translate to the same CDR3. V is TRBV6-1 and J is TRBJ2-5, with TRBD1 identical over 11 bases. With 10 bases clipped from V and 5 bases from J, the junction kept 3 bases outside the gene matches. The germline V gene has CDR1 MNHNS and CDR2 SASEGT. The CDR3 consists of 12 residues. CDR3: CATGTGGETQYF. The CDR3 DNA reads as TGTGCCACCGGGACAGGGGGGGAGACCCAGTACTTC.

The sample holds a few counts of this clone. The CDR3 bases are TGTGCCAGCAGCTTAGGCTGGACATACACTGAAGCTTTCTTT. Protein product: CASSLGWTYTEAFF. This chain joins TRBV13 and TRBJ1-1, with D maybe TRBD1 (5 bases). With 0 bases removed from V and 3 bases from J, the gap between germline ends came to 8 bases. The CDR3 covers 14 residues. Germline V gives CDR1 PRHDT, CDR2 FYEKMQ (reference sequence). The full variable domain, in which reference TRBV13 and TRBJ1-1 provide the parts outside the CDR3, is AAGVIQSPRHLIKEKRETATLKCYPIPRHDTVYWYQQGPGQDPQFLISFYEKMQSDKGSIPDRFSAQQFSDYHSELNMSSLELGDSALYFCASSLGWTYTEAFFGQGTRLTVV.

The sample holds one count of this clone. The chain is built from TRBV28 and TRBJ2-5, with a weak D call TRBD1 (5 bases). Gene TRBJ2-7 matches the end of the DNA better, so the J call may be wrong. In germline, CDR1 is MDHEN, CDR2 SYDVKM. This CDR3 comprises 13 residues. CDR3 sequence: CASSLGQGGEQYF. Written as DNA, the CDR3 is TGTGCCAGCAGTTTGGGTCAGGGCGGCGAGCAGTACTTC.

This clone was counted only a few times. The CDR3 nucleotides are TGTGCCAGCACCCTAGGACAGAACTATGGCTACACCTTC. Translating gives CASTLGQNYGYTF. V usage is TRBV6-5 and J usage is TRBJ1-2; TRBD1 might be the D (6 bases). Germline CDR1 reads MNHEY; CDR2 reads SVGAGI. V lost 7 bases, J lost 2 bases, and 11 bases lay in between. CDR3 length: 13 residues.

V is TRBV5-4 and J is TRBJ2-7; 8 bases fit TRBD1. The CDR3 spans 15 residues. CDR1 is SGHNT, CDR2 YYREEE, per germline (reference sequence). With 3 bases clipped from V and 2 bases from J, the junction kept 7 bases outside the gene matches. The CDR3 protein is CASSSPQGVTYEQYF. CDR3 DNA: TGTGCCAGCAGCTCCCCACAGGGGGTCACCTACGAGCAGTACTTC.

The rearrangement uses TRBV15 and TRBJ2-7; 8 bases fit TRBD2. This CDR3 contains 15 residues. The V and J ends lost 0 bases and 5 bases, in that order; junction bases with no gene match: 6. Per the germline V gene, CDR1 is LNHNV and CDR2 is YYDKDF (reference sequence). This CDR3 reads CATSRDRGRLDEQYF. Written as DNA, the CDR3 is TGTGCCACCAGCAGAGATCGCGGGAGGCTCGACGAGCAGTACTTC.

The chain carries TRBV4-1 and TRBJ1-3; D possibly corresponds to TRBD1 (6 bases). Germline lookup yields CDR1 MGHRA and CDR2 YSYEKL. The CDR3 runs 20 residues. The V end lost 4 bases, the J end lost 0 bases, and 25 bases lay between the germline ends. DNA of the CDR3: TGCGCCAGCAGCCCAACCCTTGACACGGACAGAATCCTCTCTGGAAACACCATATATTTT. Its protein product is CASSPTLDTDRILSGNTIYF.

The chain carries TRBV9 and TRBJ1-1; D gene unclear. V was cut by 3 bases and J by 6 bases, with 18 bases left in between. Looked up from germline, CDR1 is SGDLS and CDR2 is YYNGEE. The CDR3 length is 15 residues. CDR3: CASSATSGGVSEAFF. As DNA, the CDR3 is TGTGCCAGCAGCGCGACGAGTGGCGGGGTCTCTGAAGCTTTCTTT.

The gene calls are TRBV9 and TRBJ2-7, with 7 bases identical to TRBD2. Germline values: CDR1 SGDLS, CDR2 YYNGEE. This CDR3 spans 16 amino acids. V lost 2 bases to trimming and J lost 0 bases; unmatched junction nucleotides: 8. The chain's CDR3 is CASSVEGLADSYEQYF. The CDR3, as DNA: TGTGCCAGCAGCGTTGAGGGGCTAGCGGACTCCTACGAGCAGTACTTC.

The chain employs TRBV9 and TRBJ2-5; maybe TRBD1 (5 bases). Per germline, CDR1 SGDLS and CDR2 YYNGEE. The CDR3 contains 14 residues. Trimming pared 0 bases from V and 3 bases from J, leaving 9 bases between. The DNA of the CDR3 is TGTGCCAGCAGCGTAGCTCCCAGGGAAGAGACCCAGTACTTC. Protein sequence: CASSVAPREETQYF.

The CDR3 spells CASSQEGQGFYEQYF. The CDR3 coding sequence is TGCGCCAGCAGCCAAGAAGGACAGGGGTTTTACGAGCAGTACTTC. This chain uses TRBV4-1 with TRBJ2-7, with 9 bases fitting TRBD1. This CDR3 region has 15 residues. Germline trimming cut 0 bases from V and 4 bases from J; bases unmatched to any gene: 4. The germline CDR1 and CDR2 sequences are MGHRA and YSYEKL.